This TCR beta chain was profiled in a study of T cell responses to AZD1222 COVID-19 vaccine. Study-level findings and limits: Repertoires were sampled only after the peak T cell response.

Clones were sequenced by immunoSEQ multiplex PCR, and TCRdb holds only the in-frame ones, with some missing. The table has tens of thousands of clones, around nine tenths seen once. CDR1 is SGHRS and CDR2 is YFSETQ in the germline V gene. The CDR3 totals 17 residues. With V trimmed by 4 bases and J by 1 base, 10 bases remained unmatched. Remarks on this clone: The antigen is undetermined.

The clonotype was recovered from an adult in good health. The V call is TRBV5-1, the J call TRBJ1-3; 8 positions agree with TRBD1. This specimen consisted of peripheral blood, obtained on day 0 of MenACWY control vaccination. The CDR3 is CASSLGNGQGSGNTIYF. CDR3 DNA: TGCGCCAGCAGCCTAGGCAACGGACAGGGATCTGGAAACACCATATATTTT.